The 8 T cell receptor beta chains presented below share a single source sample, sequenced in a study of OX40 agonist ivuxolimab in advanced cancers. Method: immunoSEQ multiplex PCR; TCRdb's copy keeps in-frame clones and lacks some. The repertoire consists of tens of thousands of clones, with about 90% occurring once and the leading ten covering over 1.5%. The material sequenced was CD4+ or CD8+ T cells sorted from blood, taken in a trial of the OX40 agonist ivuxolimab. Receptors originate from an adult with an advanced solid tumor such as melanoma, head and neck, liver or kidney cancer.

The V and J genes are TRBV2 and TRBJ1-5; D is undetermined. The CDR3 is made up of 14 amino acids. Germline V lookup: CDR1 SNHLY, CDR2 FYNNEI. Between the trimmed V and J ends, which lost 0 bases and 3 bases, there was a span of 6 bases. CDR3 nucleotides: TGTGCCAGCAGTGAAGCGCGAACCAATCAGCCCCAGCATTTT. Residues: CASSEARTNQPQHF.

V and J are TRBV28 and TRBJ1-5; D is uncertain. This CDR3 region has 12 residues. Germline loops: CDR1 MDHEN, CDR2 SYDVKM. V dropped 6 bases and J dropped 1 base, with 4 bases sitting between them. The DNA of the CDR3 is TGTGCCAGCAGGGACAGCAATCAGCCCCAGCATTTT. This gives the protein CASRDSNQPQHF.

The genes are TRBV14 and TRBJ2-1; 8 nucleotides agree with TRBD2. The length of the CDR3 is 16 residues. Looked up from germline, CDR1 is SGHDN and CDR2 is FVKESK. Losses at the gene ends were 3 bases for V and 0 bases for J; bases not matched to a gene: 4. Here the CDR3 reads CASSQKAGASYNEQFF. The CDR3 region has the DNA TGTGCCAGCAGCCAGAAAGCGGGAGCCTCCTACAATGAGCAGTTCTTC.

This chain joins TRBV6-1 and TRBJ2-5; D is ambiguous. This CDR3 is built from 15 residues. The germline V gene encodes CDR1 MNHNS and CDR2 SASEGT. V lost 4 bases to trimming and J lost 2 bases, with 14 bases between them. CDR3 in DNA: TGTGCCAGCAGTGTCCGGACCCAGGTGCAAGAGACCCAGTACTTC. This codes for CASSVRTQVQETQYF.

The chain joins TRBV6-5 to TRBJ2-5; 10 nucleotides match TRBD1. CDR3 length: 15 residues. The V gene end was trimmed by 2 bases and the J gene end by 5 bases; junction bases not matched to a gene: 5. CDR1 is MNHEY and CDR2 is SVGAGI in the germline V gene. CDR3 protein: CASSYDRGPGETQYF. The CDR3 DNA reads TGTGCCAGCAGTTACGACAGGGGGCCGGGGGAGACCCAGTACTTC.

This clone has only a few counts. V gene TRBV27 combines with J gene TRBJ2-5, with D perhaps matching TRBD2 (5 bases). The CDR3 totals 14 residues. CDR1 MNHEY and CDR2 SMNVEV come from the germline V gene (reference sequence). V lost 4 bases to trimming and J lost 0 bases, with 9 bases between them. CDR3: CASSSFSDQETQYF. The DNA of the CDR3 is TGTGCCAGCAGTTCCTTTAGCGACCAAGAGACCCAGTACTTC.

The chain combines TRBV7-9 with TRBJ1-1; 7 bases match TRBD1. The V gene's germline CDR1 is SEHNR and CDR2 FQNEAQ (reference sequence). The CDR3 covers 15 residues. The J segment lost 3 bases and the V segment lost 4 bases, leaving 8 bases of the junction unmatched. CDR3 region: CASSSPFTGDTEAFF. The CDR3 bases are TGTGCCAGCAGCTCCCCCTTCACAGGGGACACTGAAGCTTTCTTT.

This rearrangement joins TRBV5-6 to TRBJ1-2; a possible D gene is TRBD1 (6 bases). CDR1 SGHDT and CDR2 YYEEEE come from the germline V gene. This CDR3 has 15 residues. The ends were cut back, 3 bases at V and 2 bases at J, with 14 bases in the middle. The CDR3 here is CASSSTGWYNYGYTF. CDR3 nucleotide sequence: TGTGCCAGCAGCTCAACAGGGTGGTACAACTATGGCTACACCTTC.